This TCR beta chain was sequenced during a study of blood T cells in healthy people across ages. Whole-study findings and limits: Older individuals had lower TCR beta diversity per million T cells (the decline was roughly linear). Among long-lived donors, naive CD4+ cells were more numerous and diversity higher than in aged donors.

A sample-barcoded 5' primer and a J-beta primer mix were used in a second PCR of about 7 to 12 cycles. CDR3-containing paired-end reads numbered at least 3 million in each sample. MiXCR, applied by TCRdb to the 5' RACE reads, yields one record per CDR3 protein. The table includes almost 550,000 distinct CDR3 sequences, 24% detected once. Details on this clonotype: No antigen is known for it.

The sample was also reused in another study, on T cells of mothers and their children. That report notes: Second-PCR amplification with M1S added sample barcodes and 2-4 random nucleotides.

The clonotype was recovered from a boy between 10 and 17 years old in good health. The sample taken for sequencing was blood.

The CDR3 nucleotides are TGTGCCAGCAGCCCTTCGTTCGCGGGAGGCAGAGAGACCCAGTACTTC. Amino acid sequence: CASSPSFAGGRETQYF. The chain has TRBV7-8 and TRBJ2-5, with 8 bases identical to TRBD2. V lost 5 bases, J lost 4 bases, and 12 bases stayed unmatched. CDR3 length: 16 amino acids. Per the germline V gene, CDR1 is SGHVS and CDR2 is FQNEAQ.